This section outlines one T cell receptor (beta chain) sequence together with its context. V was pared by 0 bases and J by 7 bases, with 11 bases between. The germline CDR1 and CDR2 sequences are SGHNT and YYREEE (reference sequence). The CDR3 spans 15 residues. Assay: immunoSEQ multiplex PCR; the TCRdb copy retains only in-frame clones and omits some. The table records 140,000 or so clones, 79% of them present only once. This specimen comes from a study of blood T cell repertoires in COVID-19. About the research overall: In each case, the material was cDNA or gDNA derived from T cells, B-cell-depleted T cells, or PBMCs.

V is TRBV5-4 and J is TRBJ1-6; D perhaps matches TRBD1 (5 bases). The sequencing sample was made of peripheral blood. This clonotype was sampled from a woman aged 70-85 years with COVID-19, enrolled during active disease. CDR3 in amino acids: CASSLAGGRNSPLHF. The CDR3 region has the DNA TGTGCCAGCAGCTTGGCGGGGGGTCGGAATTCACCCCTCCACTTT.